The clone carrying this T cell receptor beta chain has a count of ten or more. This sample is part of a study of spatial heterogeneity in lung cancer. About the research overall: Detection consistently yielded more beta chains than alpha chains. Each unique TCR and UMI combination was seen more than ten times on average in raw reads.

The study tagged each TCR cDNA molecule with a unique molecular identifier. TCRdb recomputed calls from the 5' RACE reads with MiXCR, one row per CDR3 protein. The data contain about 45,000 distinct CDR3 sequences, approximately 10% of them singletons. Specified time point: sample taken at primary tumor resection. The study sequenced unsorted whole RNA from tumor, nontumor lung or frozen PBMC. Samples were donated by 72 untreated early-stage non-small cell lung cancer patients. The sample in question was PBMCs, obtained at surgery. The TCR comes from a female donor with early-stage non-small cell lung cancer.

CDR3 amino acids: CASSLGGQIGANVLTF. The CDR3 nucleotides are TGTGCCAGCAGCTTAGGGGGACAGATTGGGGCCAACGTCCTGACTTTC. The rearrangement uses TRBV7-9 and TRBJ2-6, with 7 bases aligning to TRBD1. This CDR3 is built from 16 residues. Germline V CDR1 and CDR2: SEHNR, FQNEAQ (reference sequence). V was pared by 1 base and J by 3 bases, with 3 bases of the junction left unmatched.